This T cell receptor beta chain was identified in a study of T-cell reconstitution after alpha-beta-depleted transplantation in children. This clonotype has a handful of counts. Germline CDR1 and CDR2: MNHNY and SVGAGI (reference sequence). CDR3 length: 13 residues. Trimming pared 7 bases from V and 3 bases from J, leaving 12 bases between. Preparation of the TCRbeta library involved a method that used unique molecular identifiers. MiXCR, applied by TCRdb to the PCR reads, yields one record per CDR3 protein. The sample contains about 540,000 distinct CDR3 sequences, approximately 20% of which appear only once.

The chain has TRBV6-6 and TRBJ2-5; D possibly corresponds to TRBD1 (6 bases). The sample in question was PBMCs from the stem cell graft donor, obtained from the stem cell graft. The TCR originated in a human donor who donated a stem cell graft to a child with acute lymphoblastic leukemia. CDR3 amino acids: CASTLTGEETQYF. The CDR3 DNA sequence: TGTGCCAGCACCCTGACAGGCGAAGAGACCCAGTACTTC.